This T cell receptor beta chain emerged from a study of shared clonotypes between healthy human individuals. This clone was detected only once. This CDR3 has 17 amino acids. Trimming took 6 bases from V and 4 from J; bases not matched to a gene: 5. The germline V gene has CDR1 ENHRY and CDR2 SYGVKD. Clones were read by immunoSEQ multiplex PCR, and TCRdb kept only the in-frame ones, dropping some. The sample has about 2.4 million clones, under 95% seen once. This chain joins TRBV10-3 and TRBJ2-2; the match to TRBD2 covers 16 bases. What was sequenced was naive CD4+ T cells from PBMCs. As for subset: CD45RA+ positively selected. This TCR was recovered from a man between 18 and 35 years old in good health. Some clones in this sample may be carry-over from other donors' samples. DNA of the CDR3: TGTGCCATCAGGACGGGACTAGCGGGAGGGAGCACCGGGGAGCTGTTTTTT. Its translation is CAIRTGLAGGSTGELFF.